This T cell receptor (beta chain) was recorded in a study of T cells in Graves' hyperthyroidism and ophthalmopathy. Study observations and caveats: The authors' 13 V-J model separated ophthalmopathy from stable hyperthyroidism.

Template material for amplifying TCR beta CDR3 regions consisted of RNA transcripts. The HTBI primer set was used in a first-round RT-PCR of the TCR CDR3. TCRdb re-analysed the multiplex PCR reads in MiXCR, keeping a single row per CDR3 protein. The sample has under 350,000 distinct CDR3 sequences, 25% seen once. Ten or more counts support this clonotype. Its antigen remains unknown. Those with hyperthyroidism were 18 to 65 years old, newly diagnosed, and ill for under 2 months. Germline V gene lookup returns CDR1 MNHNS and CDR2 SASEGT. Trimming removed 5 bases from V and 4 bases from J; junction bases left unmatched: 9. The CDR3 length is 16 residues.

This chain uses TRBV6-1 with TRBJ2-2, with 8 nucleotides matching TRBD2. This clonotype originated in a man aged 40-49 years with Graves' hyperthyroidism that later progressed to Graves' ophthalmopathy. The material sequenced was blood. CDR3 sequence (DNA): TGTGCCAGCAGTCCCCGGGGGGGGGCTGGCACCGGGGAGCTGTTTTTT. The encoded protein is CASSPRGGAGTGELFF.